One sample yielded the 28 T cell receptor beta chains listed below, sequenced in a study of T cells in Graves' hyperthyroidism and ophthalmopathy. From RNA transcripts, TCR beta CDR3 regions were amplified. The HTBI primer set served for first-round RT-PCR of the TCR CDR3. MiXCR was run by TCRdb on the multiplex PCR reads, yielding one entry per CDR3 protein. The sample carries about 560,000 distinct CDR3 sequences, just over 45% recorded once. Specimen: peripheral blood or thyroid tissue (not recorded which). The receptors were sampled from a woman between 18 and 29 years old with Graves' hyperthyroidism.

This clonotype was detected only a few times. The chain carries TRBV4-1 and TRBJ1-1; D unclear. Between the trimmed V and J ends, which lost 1 base and 14 bases, there was a span of 11 bases. The CDR3 is 11 residues long. Germline V gives CDR1 MGHRA, CDR2 YSYEKL. CDR3 amino acids: CASSQGARWFF. The CDR3 nucleotides read TGCGCCAGCAGCCAAGGAGCTAGGTGGTTCTTT.

This clonotype was found once. The chain recombines TRBV29-1 with TRBJ2-7, with 9 nucleotides matching TRBD1. The CDR3 extends over 13 amino acids. CDR1 and CDR2 (germline): SQVTM, ANQGSEA. The V segment lost 7 bases and the J segment 3 bases; nucleotides outside the gene matches: 7. In nucleotides, the CDR3 is TGCAGCGCTAGACAGGGGGGATTCTACGAGCAGTACTTC. This translates into CSARQGGFYEQYF.

At least ten counts were recorded for this clonotype. The V call is TRBV7-9, the J call TRBJ1-4; D might be TRBD1 (6 bases). In germline, CDR1 is SEHNR, CDR2 FQNEAQ (reference sequence). This CDR3 comprises 12 residues. Trimming left V 11 bases short and J 8 bases short, with 15 bases between. The DNA for the CDR3 is TGTGCCTCCAGCAAGGGGGTGGAAAAACTGTTTTTT. Its protein product is CASSKGVEKLFF.

Many counts were recorded for this clonotype. The chain is built from TRBV29-1 and TRBJ2-7, with D maybe TRBD1 (7 bases). The CDR3 totals 12 residues. Trimming left V 5 bases short and J 7 bases short, with 15 bases between. The germline gives CDR1 SQVTM, CDR2 ANQGSEA. The DNA for the CDR3 is TGCAGCGTTAGACAGGGAGGCAATGAGCAGTACTTC. Translation: CSVRQGGNEQYF.

The rearrangement links TRBV7-6 to TRBJ2-5; D gene unclear. CDR1 is SGHVS and CDR2 is FNYEAQ in the germline V gene. V was trimmed by 5 bases and J by 9 bases, leaving 16 bases between them. This CDR3 spans 13 amino acids. The DNA for the CDR3 is TGTGCCAGCAGCCAATCCACAGATCAGCCCCAGTACTTC. Residues: CASSQSTDQPQYF.

This chain links TRBV20-1 with TRBJ2-7; D is undetermined. The tail of the sequence fits TRBJ2-1 better, so the J call may be wrong. The CDR3 length is 11 residues. Germline V gene lookup returns CDR1 DFQATT and CDR2 SNEGSKA (reference sequence). The CDR3 protein is CSASDGDEQFF. The CDR3, as DNA: TGCAGTGCTAGTGATGGCGATGAGCAGTTCTTC.

This chain connects TRBV12-3 or TRBV12-4 to TRBJ1-1, with TRBD1 identical over 7 bases. V shed 5 bases and J 4 bases; nucleotides not matched to a gene: 7. The length of the CDR3 is 14 residues. As DNA, the CDR3 is TGTGCCAGCAGTATGACAGGGTGGGGCACTGAAGCTTTCTTT. The encoded protein is CASSMTGWGTEAFF.

This rearrangement joins TRBV7-9 to TRBJ2-7, with 8 bases aligning to TRBD1. J was trimmed by 1 base and V by 4 bases; bases with no gene match: 3. Germline CDR1 reads SEHNR; CDR2 reads FQNEAQ (reference sequence). The CDR3 has 14 amino acids. CDR3: CASSWGQESYEQYF. The CDR3 DNA is TGTGCCAGCAGCTGGGGACAGGAGTCCTACGAGCAGTACTTC.

This clonotype has a count of ten or more. J is TRBJ1-2 and V is TRBV24-1, with D uncertain. The V end lost 4 bases, the J end lost 13 bases, and 15 bases lay between the germline ends. The CDR3 has 12 residues. From germline, CDR1 is KGHDR and CDR2 SFDVKD. CDR3 loop: CATSDYDGISTF. The CDR3 coding sequence is TGTGCCACCAGTGACTACGACGGAATCTCCACCTTC.

This clonotype has ten or more counts. V usage is TRBV20-1 and J usage is TRBJ2-5; 12 bases fit TRBD2. Looked up from germline, CDR1 is DFQATT and CDR2 is SNEGSKA (reference sequence). The CDR3 runs 16 residues. Trimming at V came to 4 bases and at J to 5 bases, leaving 11 bases not matched to a gene. Here the CDR3 reads CSATTSGRDLGETQYF. The CDR3 DNA reads as TGCAGTGCTACGACTAGCGGGAGAGACTTGGGGGAGACCCAGTACTTC.

The J gene is TRBJ1-2, the V gene TRBV29-1, with unresolved D. The CDR3 has 11 amino acids. The germline V gene encodes CDR1 SQVTM and CDR2 ANQGSEA. V lost 7 bases to trimming and J lost 4 bases, with 10 bases between them. CDR3 DNA sequence: TGCAGCGGAGGACCGTCCTATGGCTACACCTTC. Translated: CSGGPSYGYTF.

The chain carries TRBV7-2 and TRBJ1-2; tentative D call: TRBD1 (5 bases). Germline V gene data show CDR1 as SGHTA and CDR2 as FQGNSA. The CDR3 runs 14 residues. V gave up 7 bases and J gave up 6 bases, with 18 bases separating them. The CDR3 bases are TGTGCCAGCACCCTAAGTGGGGCACAAAATGGCTACACCTTC. Translating it yields CASTLSGAQNGYTF.

In this sample, this clonotype turned up a few times. The chain uses TRBV2 and TRBJ1-3; no clear D. CDR3 length equals 15 residues. CDR1 SNHLY and CDR2 FYNNEI come from the germline V gene. V lost 5 bases, J lost 2 bases, and 13 bases lay in between. The CDR3 region is CASSLSSTAGNTIYF. The CDR3 DNA reads as TGTGCCAGCAGTTTGTCCTCAACCGCTGGAAACACCATATATTTT.

This clonotype was counted a single time. This chain connects TRBV2 to TRBJ2-1; D is perhaps TRBD2 (5 bases). Germline V gene data show CDR1 as SNHLY and CDR2 as FYNNEI. Trimming cost V 4 bases and J 2 bases, with 12 bases left between them. This CDR3 spans 15 amino acids. This CDR3 is CASSVGRRTYNEQFF. The CDR3 nucleotides read TGTGCCAGCAGTGTAGGGCGGAGGACCTACAATGAGCAGTTCTTC.

A word on this clonotype: The final CDR3 position lacks the conserved phenylalanine or tryptophan, pointing to a likely read error. The chain recombines TRBV7-9 with TRBJ1-1, with D uncertain. CDR3 length: 12 residues. Germline loops: CDR1 SEHNR, CDR2 FQNEAQ (reference sequence). Trimming stripped 5 bases from V and 6 bases from J, with 10 bases between. In DNA form, the CDR3 reads TGTGCCAGCAGCCCGATCGCGGCTGAAGCTTTCTCT. It is translated as CASSPIAAEAFS.

This clonotype was seen ten or more times. The chain links TRBV25-1 to TRBJ1-1, with D possibly being TRBD1 (5 bases). V gave up 5 bases and J gave up 2 bases, with 12 bases separating them. This CDR3 contains 14 residues. The germline gives CDR1 MGHDK, CDR2 SYGVNS. CDR3 region: CASSITGPNTEAFF. The CDR3 coding sequence is TGTGCCAGCAGTATTACGGGGCCTAACACTGAAGCTTTCTTT.

The table lists this clonotype with a few counts. CDR3 sequence reads: CSVEKGYLNTEAFF. DNA for the CDR3: TGCAGCGTTGAAAAGGGGTACTTGAACACTGAAGCTTTCTTT. The chain carries TRBV29-1 and TRBJ1-1; possible D gene TRBD1, 5 bases. Trimming removed 2 bases from V and 0 bases from J, with 10 bases in between. CDR1 is SQVTM, CDR2 ANQGSEA, per germline. This CDR3 is 14 amino acids long.

Ten or more counts support this clonotype. The genes are TRBV7-8 and TRBJ1-2; 7 bases match TRBD1. Germline CDR1 reads SGHVS; CDR2 reads FQNEAQ. The CDR3 is 15 amino acids. Trimming took 0 bases from V and 8 from J; bases not matched to a gene: 9. This CDR3 is CASSLATGSFRGYTF. DNA for the CDR3: TGTGCCAGCAGCTTAGCGACAGGGTCCTTTCGGGGCTACACCTTC.

A word on this clonotype: Just one base apart from a much larger clone, this may be a read error. V usage is TRBV15 and J usage is TRBJ2-7; D tentatively reads TRBD1 or TRBD2 (5 bases each). This CDR3 contains 15 residues. Trimming stripped 3 bases from V and 5 bases from J, with 17 bases between. The V gene's germline CDR1 is LNHNV and CDR2 YYDKDF (reference sequence). CDR3 sequence reads: CATSSEIPGTHEQYF. Written as DNA, the CDR3 is TGTGCCACCAGCAGCGAAATCCCAGGGACCCACGAGCAGTACTTC.

This chain uses TRBV24-1 with TRBJ1-2; D perhaps matches TRBD1 (6 bases). This CDR3 is built from 13 residues. V gave up 7 bases and J gave up 6 bases, with 14 bases separating them. Germline V gene sequence: CDR1 KGHDR, CDR2 SFDVKD. CDR3 region: CATSASGANGYTF. CDR3 nucleotide sequence: TGTGCCACCAGCGCTTCGGGGGCAAATGGCTACACCTTC.

The chain couples TRBV6-1 to TRBJ1-5, with 10 bases aligning to TRBD1. Germline values: CDR1 MNHNS, CDR2 SASEGT. J lost 0 bases, V lost 5 bases, and 10 bases had no gene match. The CDR3 spans 18 residues. Here the CDR3 DNA reads TGTGCCAGCAGTCCACCCAAGACAGGGGGCTATAGCAATCAGCCCCAGCATTTT. As protein: CASSPPKTGGYSNQPQHF.

This clonotype was counted ten times or more. In DNA, the CDR3 is TGTGCCAGCAGAAGGGGGAACTCCTACGAGCAGTACTTC. Amino acid sequence: CASRRGNSYEQYF. The V and J genes are TRBV7-6 and TRBJ2-7, with D perhaps matching TRBD1 (6 bases). V was shortened by 6 bases and J by 0 bases, with 9 bases between the two germline ends. CDR3 length: 13 amino acids. Germline V gene lookup returns CDR1 SGHVS and CDR2 FNYEAQ.

The chain employs TRBV7-9 and TRBJ2-7; 12 positions agree with TRBD2. There are 15 residues in the CDR3. V trimming: 6 bases; J trimming: 1 base; junction bases outside the gene matches: 4. CDR1 SEHNR and CDR2 FQNEAQ come from the germline V gene (reference sequence). The CDR3 region is CASSRTSGASYEQYF. CDR3 DNA sequence: TGTGCCAGCAGTAGGACTAGCGGGGCTTCCTACGAGCAGTACTTC.

CDR3 region: CSAGSADSGENTEAFF. CDR3 in DNA: TGCAGTGCTGGAAGCGCCGACAGTGGGGAGAACACTGAAGCTTTCTTT. The chain links TRBV20-1 to TRBJ1-1, with D tentatively TRBD1 (5 bases). Germline CDR1 reads DFQATT; CDR2 reads SNEGSKA (reference sequence). The CDR3 length is 16 residues. Trimming stripped 5 bases from V and 1 base from J, with 20 bases between.

The chain joins TRBV25-1 to TRBJ1-2; D possibly corresponds to TRBD1 (5 bases). The CDR3 loop spans 15 amino acids. Germline V CDR1 and CDR2: MGHDK, SYGVNS. In DNA form, the CDR3 reads TGTGCTAGTGACGCCAGGGCCGGAACTAACTATGGCTACACCTTC. This encodes CASDARAGTNYGYTF.

This clonotype was detected only a few times. V usage is TRBV12-3 or TRBV12-4 and J usage is TRBJ2-7, with 9 bases matching TRBD1. This CDR3 has 15 residues. Germline trimming cut 3 bases from V and 3 bases from J; bases unmatched to any gene: 6. The CDR3 bases are TGTGCCAGCAGTTTTCGCGTGGGACAGGGCTACGAGCAGTACTTC. Residues: CASSFRVGQGYEQYF.

The chain couples TRBV7-9 to TRBJ1-2; 9 positions match TRBD1. V was pared by 5 bases and J by 7 bases, with 8 bases of the junction left unmatched. The germline gives CDR1 SEHNR, CDR2 FQNEAQ (reference sequence). The CDR3 runs 14 residues. The CDR3 is CASSGPGQGFGYTF. CDR3 DNA: TGTGCCAGCAGCGGACCGGGACAGGGATTTGGCTACACCTTC.

The J gene is TRBJ1-4, the V gene TRBV11-2; D gene ambiguous. Per the germline V gene, CDR1 is SGHAT and CDR2 is FQNNGV. V was clipped by 3 bases and J by 8 bases, with 19 bases between them. The CDR3 totals 16 residues. CDR3 DNA sequence: TGTGCCAGCAGCTTCGGGCGGAGTCTTGATGGCGAAAAACTGTTTTTT. Protein sequence: CASSFGRSLDGEKLFF.